What follows describes a single T cell receptor (beta chain). No cognate antigen has been identified for it. No base quality values were provided; no much bigger clone lies one nucleotide off. Donors formed part of the validation cohort, which comprised about 130 subjects and was distinct from the first cohort of 666 subjects. This specimen comes from a study of cytomegalovirus exposure and HLA in healthy donors (dated by TCRdb to between 2016 and 2019). Context from the whole study: The roughly 700 repertoires of the first cohort and the approximately 110 validation repertoires were produced on the same platform, according to a later analysis. The study was designed to test whether signatures of past pathogen exposure could be identified by cataloging public T cell receptors. A separate validation cohort of roughly 110 different subjects was used in addition to the 666-subject first cohort. The study combined high-throughput TCR immunosequencing, statistical association of individual TCRs with disease status, and machine learning to predict cytomegalovirus infection status. Study-level results and caveats: The classifier was reported to diagnose cytomegalovirus status with high specificity and sensitivity in both the original and validation cohorts. The authors suggested that the approach could potentially be generalized to other disease states and immunological phenotypes. A later analysis lacked HLA typing for the validation cohort, so it scored co-occurrence in that cohort across all 110 or so repertoires. Of the cluster scores, 90% to 95% were above 0 in a later analysis, which found that TCRs clustered in the first cohort also tended to co-occur in the roughly 130 validation repertoires. In vitro tests confirmed that a few of the cytomegalovirus-associated TCR beta chains recognize cytomegalovirus antigens. While some public TCRs were present in many individuals, most TCR sequences turned up only very rarely across donors. The study listed 150 to 200 TCR beta chains as associated with cytomegalovirus.

Its CDR3 holds 15 amino acids, cysteine through phenylalanine. Only the CDR3 region is kept as DNA, spanning 45 bases read in frame from base 1. V sheds 5 bases and J sheds 7 bases, leaving 20 bases between their ends. According to the germline V gene, CDR1 reads MDHEN and CDR2 reads SYDVKM. Libraries were made using the immunoSEQ multiplex PCR assay. As for the original processing: A statistical classification framework was built to diagnose cytomegalovirus status from the catalog of TCR beta chain sequences. Here the immuneACCESS table is served through TCRdb, limited to in-frame sequences with V and J called. Missing clones are a known gap in these copies; in checked studies unresolved V genes cover under half, and the rest lacks a known reason. The V and J calls and the clone size are those of that table, but D and trimming were determined from the DNA. This sample gives 140,000 or so clones in total; 85% to 90% of them show up just once. Roughly 6.5% of the sample rests with the top ten.

The rearrangement joined TRBV28 to TRBJ1-2; a confident D gene designation cannot be given. This sequence was found in a woman aged 30 to 39 in good health and CMV-seropositive. Sample: PBMCs. The bases read TGTGCCAGCAGTGGTATCCGAGTCCTCGGGGTTGGCTACACCTTC. This is translated as CASSGIRVLGVGYTF.